This T cell receptor (beta chain) was found in a study of cytomegalovirus exposure and HLA in healthy donors. Primers for the PCR totalled 60 Vbeta and 13 Jbeta. Sequencing was performed with immunoSEQ multiplex PCR; in TCRdb, only in-frame clones are kept and a portion is missing. This sample has fewer than 200,000 clones, with 82% found just once. V was trimmed by 6 bases and J by 2 bases, leaving 14 bases between them. The CDR3 runs 15 residues. The germline gives CDR1 MDHEN, CDR2 SYDVKM. This clone was counted a single time. The sequence came from a male donor in good health and CMV-seronegative. The gene calls are TRBV28 and TRBJ2-1; D is possibly TRBD1 (5 bases). The sample consisted of PBMCs. The CDR3 nucleotides read TGTGCCAGCAGCTTGCCCAGGGCAGCCTACAATGAGCAGTTCTTC. Its protein product is CASSLPRAAYNEQFF.